Reported below is one T cell receptor beta chain. Measured with immunoSEQ multiplex PCR; TCRdb has only the in-frame clones, and not every one. The repertoire holds some 200,000 clones, with over 80% as singletons. The record originates from a study of control samples from healthy donors and cancer patients. V dropped 0 bases and J dropped 0 bases, with 9 bases sitting between them. CDR1 is MGHRA, CDR2 YSYEKL, per germline. The CDR3 totals 16 residues. J is TRBJ1-3 and V is TRBV4-1, with a tentative D call TRBD1 (5 bases). Specimen: blood. The sequence derives from a young man in good health. The CDR3 loop is CASSQEGPYSGNTIYF. In DNA, the CDR3 is TGCGCCAGCAGCCAAGAGGGACCTTACTCTGGAAACACCATATATTTT.